The next 4 T cell receptor beta chains were all read from a single sample in a study of T cell responses to AZD1222 COVID-19 vaccine. Only in-frame clones appear in the TCRdb table, and some are missing; sequencing was by immunoSEQ multiplex PCR. The sample includes about 150,000 clones, about 93% of them seen just once. The sequencing used peripheral blood, collected on day 0 of AZD1222 vaccination. Every receptor here comes from an adult in good health.

This clone was picked up one time. The V call is TRBV2, the J call TRBJ1-3, with D maybe TRBD1 (6 bases). This CDR3 comprises 13 residues. Trimming removed 2 bases from V and 7 bases from J, with 9 bases in between. Germline CDR1 and CDR2: SNHLY and FYNNEI. The DNA of the CDR3 is TGTGCCAGCAGTGAAACAGGGTGGAACACCATATATTTT. Protein product: CASSETGWNTIYF.

In its sample, this clone was seen a few times. The rearrangement links TRBV7-9 to TRBJ2-7, with 7 bases that match TRBD1. After removal of 5 bases from V and 5 bases from J, the junction contained 12 bases not matched to a gene. CDR3 length equals 15 residues. Per the germline V gene, CDR1 is SEHNR and CDR2 is FQNEAQ (reference sequence). CDR3 nucleotides: TGTGCCAGCAGCCTCGTCGGCAGGGGGAGCAACGAGCAGTACTTC. It codes for CASSLVGRGSNEQYF.

In this sample, this clone turned up once. The V and J genes are TRBV3-1 (or the pseudogene TRBV3-2) and TRBJ1-4; 7 nucleotides agree with TRBD1. This CDR3 has 15 amino acids. With 4 bases clipped from V and 0 bases from J, the junction kept 2 bases outside the gene matches. CDR1 is LGHDT and CDR2 is YNNKEL in the germline V gene (reference sequence). The CDR3 here is CASSRQGATNEKLFF. CDR3 bases: TGTGCCAGCAGCCGCCAGGGGGCAACTAATGAAAAACTGTTTTTT.

The chain has TRBV20-1 and TRBJ1-3, with D possibly TRBD1 on 6 matching bases. Germline loops: CDR1 DFQATT, CDR2 SNEGSKA (reference sequence). Trimming took off 3 bases at V and 0 bases at J, with 15 bases between the two ends. This CDR3 has 16 residues. The CDR3 sequence is CSASPMTGNSGNTIYF. Written as DNA, the CDR3 is TGCAGTGCTAGTCCTATGACAGGCAACTCTGGAAACACCATATATTTT.